These 30 T cell receptor beta chains originate from one sample sequenced in a study of lymphopenia after photon versus proton radiotherapy (dated by TCRdb to between 2018 and 2020). The method was the immunoSEQ multiplex PCR assay. TCRdb's version of the immuneACCESS table is confined to in-frame rearrangements and falls short of the full clone set. An unresolved V gene accounts for under half of the shortfall where checked; the remainder is of unknown origin. The sample table records 50,000 to 65,000 clones; roughly 90% of these occur just once. The biggest ten clones account for around 13% of the sample. The sequenced sample was peripheral blood, obtained from a patient treated with proton-based radiotherapy. Receptors were obtained from a man at least 80 years old with esophageal cancer.

The V gene is TRBV6-5, the J gene TRBJ2-1; no reliable D call. This CDR3 contains 11 residues. V was trimmed by 3 bases and J by 14 bases, leaving 11 bases between them. Germline-derived CDR1 and CDR2 are MNHEY and SVGAGI. CDR3 loop: CASSYGLIKFF. The CDR3 DNA is TGTGCCAGCAGTTATGGGTTAATCAAGTTCTTC.

The chain has TRBV11-2 and TRBJ2-7; TRBD1 matches 9 bases. Germline V gene data show CDR1 as SGHAT and CDR2 as FQNNGV. Trimming removed 5 bases from V and 0 bases from J; junction bases left unmatched: 5. There are 15 residues in the CDR3. The CDR3 here is CASSPGTGPSYEQYF. Written as DNA, the CDR3 is TGTGCCAGCAGCCCCGGGACAGGGCCCTCCTACGAGCAGTACTTC.

This rearrangement joins TRBV10-3 to TRBJ1-1, with D possibly matching TRBD1 (6 bases). The CDR3 is 12 amino acids. Germline V lookup: CDR1 ENHRY, CDR2 SYGVKD. The V and J ends lost 6 bases and 6 bases respectively, with 11 bases between them. The CDR3: CAISRDISEAFF. As DNA, the CDR3 is TGTGCCATCAGCCGGGACATCTCTGAAGCTTTCTTT.

The chain employs TRBV5-1 and TRBJ2-7; 11 positions agree with TRBD2. The CDR3 has 15 residues. The germline CDR1 and CDR2 sequences are SGHRS and YFSETQ. Trimming cost V 3 bases and J 2 bases; bases outside gene matches: 4. CDR3 amino acids: CASSWGLADPYEQYF. For the CDR3, the DNA is TGCGCCAGCAGCTGGGGACTAGCGGACCCCTACGAGCAGTACTTC.

This clone was observed a handful of times. The chain employs TRBV2 and TRBJ2-2; the D is unclear. There are 16 residues in the CDR3. Deletions cut 4 bases from V and 0 bases from J, with 12 bases between. Germline V gene sequence: CDR1 SNHLY, CDR2 FYNNEI. CDR3 DNA: TGTGCCAGCAGTGTTCGGCAGATAGCGAACACCGGGGAGCTGTTTTTT. Amino acids: CASSVRQIANTGELFF.

The chain couples TRBV7-8 to TRBJ2-7; 7 bases align to TRBD1. V lost 0 bases to trimming and J lost 3 bases; unmatched junction nucleotides: 2. The CDR3 loop spans 14 amino acids. Per the germline V gene, CDR1 is SGHVS and CDR2 is FQNEAQ. Here the CDR3 reads CASSLAQGNYEQYF. The CDR3, as DNA: TGTGCCAGCAGCTTAGCACAGGGGAACTACGAGCAGTACTTC. The full variable domain, in which reference TRBV7-8 and TRBJ2-7 provide the parts outside the CDR3, is GAGVSQSPRYKVAKRGQDVALRCDPISGHVSLFWYQQALGQGPEFLTYFQNEAQLDKSGLPSDRFFAERPEGSVSTLKIQRTQQEDSAVYLCASSLAQGNYEQYFGPGTRLTVT.

V gene TRBV6-6 combines with J gene TRBJ1-1, with D possibly being TRBD1 (5 bases). The germline V gene has CDR1 MNHNY and CDR2 SVGAGI (reference sequence). V was cut by 5 bases and J by 3 bases, with 13 bases left in between. The CDR3 consists of 14 residues. CDR3 bases: TGTGCCAGCAGTCTTGACAGTTCAGACACTGAAGCTTTCTTT. Its protein product is CASSLDSSDTEAFF.

This chain connects TRBV18 to TRBJ2-7; 7 nucleotides line up with TRBD1. The trim removed 5 bases at V and 5 bases at J, leaving 6 bases unmatched. Germline CDR1 and CDR2: KGHSH and LQKENI. The CDR3 totals 13 residues. For the CDR3, the DNA is TGTGCCAGCTCAGCACAGGGGTGGAACGAGCAGTACTTC. This translates into CASSAQGWNEQYF.

This chain links TRBV7-7 with TRBJ1-4; TRBD1 matches 7 bases. This CDR3 has 15 residues. V gave up 5 bases and J gave up 6 bases; unmatched junction bases: 9. Looked up from germline, CDR1 is SSHAT and CDR2 is FNYEAQ (reference sequence). For the CDR3, the DNA is TGTGCCAGCAGCCCTAGTCCAGGGGGGGATGAAAAACTGTTTTTT. It encodes CASSPSPGGDEKLFF.

The chain is built from TRBV19 and TRBJ2-2, with 7 bases matching TRBD2. The CDR3 spans 17 residues. In germline, CDR1 is LNHDA, CDR2 SQIVND (reference sequence). Trimming at V came to 3 bases and at J to 1 base, leaving 8 bases not matched to a gene. In nucleotides, the CDR3 is TGTGCCAGTAGTATTGGAGCGGGGTCTGGGAACACCGGGGAGCTGTTTTTT. Translated, it gives CASSIGAGSGNTGELFF.

The chain recombines TRBV5-1 with TRBJ2-7; 8 positions agree with TRBD2. V was clipped by 4 bases and J by 3 bases; unmatched bases: 6. The CDR3 totals 14 residues. The germline gives CDR1 SGHRS, CDR2 YFSETQ. CDR3 sequence reads: CASSMASGLYEQYF. CDR3 DNA: TGCGCCAGCAGCATGGCTAGCGGGCTCTACGAGCAGTACTTC.

The chain joins TRBV29-1 to TRBJ2-6, with D unclear. The germline V and J ends were trimmed by 0 bases and 0 bases, with 9 bases remaining between them. Germline loops: CDR1 SQVTM, CDR2 ANQGSEA. The CDR3 spans 16 residues. The CDR3 loop reads CSVEEAFYSGANVLTF. In DNA form, the CDR3 reads TGCAGCGTTGAAGAGGCATTCTACTCTGGGGCCAACGTCCTGACTTTC.

The V and J genes are TRBV27 and TRBJ2-3; 7 nucleotides agree with TRBD2. Looked up from germline, CDR1 is MNHEY and CDR2 is SMNVEV (reference sequence). The CDR3 totals 18 residues. The junction had 14 bases not matched to a gene; V was cut back by 5 bases and J by 0 bases. CDR3: CASSRYLGGGTSTDTQYF. The CDR3 DNA reads TGTGCCAGCAGTAGATATTTGGGGGGGGGAACTAGCACAGATACGCAGTATTTT.

The chain couples TRBV4-3 to TRBJ1-2; 7 bases map to TRBD1. From germline, CDR1 is LGHNA and CDR2 YSLEER. Trimming removed 0 bases from V and 2 bases from J; junction bases left unmatched: 6. There are 16 residues in the CDR3. The CDR3 DNA sequence: TGCGCCAGCAGCCAAGAACTGCAGGGGGGGAACTATGGCTACACCTTC. The encoded protein is CASSQELQGGNYGYTF.

This chain links TRBV4-3 with TRBJ1-1; 8 bases align to TRBD1. The CDR3 contains 15 residues. With V trimmed by 3 bases and J by 4 bases, 7 bases remained unmatched. CDR1 is LGHNA, CDR2 YSLEER, per germline. The CDR3 reads CASSQGTGPGTEAFF. The CDR3 DNA is TGCGCCAGCAGCCAGGGGACAGGCCCGGGCACTGAAGCTTTCTTT.

J is TRBJ1-2 and V is TRBV15, with no clear D. Looked up from germline, CDR1 is LNHNV and CDR2 is YYDKDF (reference sequence). The CDR3 covers 15 residues. The germline V and J ends were trimmed by 0 bases and 7 bases, with 15 bases remaining between them. The CDR3 loop reads CATSRDGLVFSGYTF. The DNA of the CDR3 is TGTGCCACCAGCAGAGATGGCCTCGTTTTTTCTGGCTACACCTTC. The whole variable domain, remainder taken from reference TRBV15 and TRBJ1-2, is DAMVIQNPRYQVTQFGKPVTLSCSQTLNHNVMYWYQQKSSQAPKLLFHYYDKDFNNEADTPDNFQSRRPNTSFCFLDIRSPGLGDTAMYLCATSRDGLVFSGYTFGSGTRLTVV.

This clone was recorded only once. The chain employs TRBV5-1 and TRBJ1-6, with TRBD1 matching 9 bases. This CDR3 has 14 amino acids. CDR1 SGHRS and CDR2 YFSETQ come from the germline V gene. V lost 3 bases to trimming and J lost 10 bases; unmatched junction nucleotides: 5. The CDR3 protein is CASSSTGGPSPLHF. CDR3 DNA: TGCGCCAGCAGCTCGACAGGGGGTCCCTCACCCCTCCACTTT.

The V and J genes are TRBV7-2 and TRBJ2-7; TRBD2 matches 9 bases. After removal of 0 bases from V and 2 bases from J, the junction contained 2 bases not matched to a gene. The CDR3 has 15 amino acids. Per germline, CDR1 SGHTA and CDR2 FQGNSA. The CDR3 DNA is TGTGCCAGCAGCTTAGCGCTAGCGGGGACCTACGAGCAGTACTTC. This gives the protein CASSLALAGTYEQYF.

The chain links TRBV7-2 to TRBJ2-3, with a tentative D call TRBD2 (6 bases). V was pared by 3 bases and J by 5 bases, with 12 bases between. The CDR3 contains 14 residues. The germline CDR1 and CDR2 sequences are SGHTA and FQGNSA. CDR3 protein: CASSFRGNQDTQYF. In DNA form, the CDR3 reads TGTGCCAGCAGCTTCCGCGGGAACCAAGATACGCAGTATTTT.

The rearrangement joins TRBV19 to TRBJ1-5; D gene uncertain. The CDR3 consists of 14 residues. Deletions cut 10 bases from V and 0 bases from J, with 13 bases between. Germline lookup yields CDR1 LNHDA and CDR2 SQIVND (reference sequence). The CDR3 here is CATTDVYSNQPQHF. CDR3 DNA sequence: TGTGCCACAACAGATGTCTATAGCAATCAGCCCCAGCATTTT.

V gene TRBV29-1 combines with J gene TRBJ2-1, with D perhaps given as TRBD1 or TRBD2 (5 bases each). Germline CDR1 is SQVTM and CDR2 is ANQGSEA. The V and J ends lost 6 bases and 5 bases respectively, with 20 bases between them. The CDR3 is 15 residues long. The CDR3 loop reads CSVRPRGPINNEQFF. The CDR3 region has the DNA TGCAGCGTCCGTCCACGGGGCCCCATTAACAATGAGCAGTTCTTC.

This clone rates as medium-sized. CDR3 protein: CASSLTTTGELFF. The DNA of the CDR3 is TGTGCCAGCAGCCTGACTACCACCGGGGAGCTGTTTTTT. V usage is TRBV4-2 and J usage is TRBJ2-2; possible D gene TRBD2, 5 bases. This CDR3 spans 13 amino acids. The V end was cut by 4 bases, the J end by 4 bases, with 7 bases between. Germline loops: CDR1 LGHNA, CDR2 YNFKEQ.

This clone appeared a single time. This chain uses TRBV7-9 with TRBJ1-3; D is unclear. Germline V gene sequence: CDR1 SEHNR, CDR2 FQNEAQ (reference sequence). The germline V and J ends were trimmed by 5 bases and 4 bases, with 12 bases remaining between them. The CDR3 is made up of 14 amino acids. The chain's CDR3 is CASSQDNRGNTIYF. The CDR3 DNA reads as TGTGCCAGCAGCCAGGATAATCGCGGAAACACCATATATTTT.

The CDR3 sequence: CASSQSGQPYEQYF. The CDR3 DNA reads as TGCGCCAGCAGTCAATCCGGGCAACCCTACGAGCAGTACTTC. The rearrangement links TRBV23-1 to TRBJ2-5; unclear D gene. The end of the DNA aligns better with TRBJ2-7, so the J call may be wrong. TRBV23-1 is designated an ORF whose function remains uncertain. This CDR3 comprises 14 residues.

The chain employs TRBV4-3 and TRBJ2-7; 11 bases map to TRBD2. The CDR3 runs 16 residues. J gave up 0 bases and V 4 bases, and 5 bases lay outside the gene matches. Germline CDR1 is LGHNA and CDR2 is YSLEER. In nucleotides, the CDR3 is TGCGCCAGCAGCCTTCTAGCGGGAGGTAGCTCCTACGAGCAGTACTTC. It yields the protein CASSLLAGGSSYEQYF.

This rearrangement joins TRBV6-1 to TRBJ2-2; D might be TRBD2 (5 bases). This CDR3 is 16 amino acids long. The V and J ends lost 2 bases and 1 base respectively, with 11 bases between them. CDR1 is MNHNS, CDR2 SASEGT, per germline. Here the CDR3 reads CASSELVEVNTGELFF. CDR3 bases: TGTGCCAGCAGTGAATTGGTGGAGGTGAACACCGGGGAGCTGTTTTTT.

V gene TRBV27 combines with J gene TRBJ1-1; perhaps TRBD1 as D (5 bases). Trimming took 0 bases from V and 1 from J, leaving 6 bases between them. Germline-derived CDR1 and CDR2 are MNHEY and SMNVEV (reference sequence). CDR3 length: 14 amino acids. DNA of the CDR3: TGTGCCAGCAGTTTATCGGGGGGGAACACTGAAGCTTTCTTT. Encoded protein: CASSLSGGNTEAFF.

The J gene is TRBJ1-1, the V gene TRBV5-1, with D maybe TRBD1 (5 bases). Trimming shortened V by 0 bases and J by 6 bases, and 9 bases separated the two germline ends. The CDR3 length is 13 residues. CDR1 is SGHRS, CDR2 YFSETQ, per germline. Here the CDR3 reads CASSLAQGPEAFF. For the CDR3, the DNA is TGCGCCAGCAGCTTGGCGCAGGGCCCTGAAGCTTTCTTT.

This clone was picked up a small number of times. The chain carries TRBV29-1 and TRBJ2-7; 9 nucleotides line up with TRBD1. V shed 6 bases, J shed 4 bases, and the junction held 4 bases outside the gene matches. Germline V gene lookup returns CDR1 SQVTM and CDR2 ANQGSEA. CDR3 length: 12 residues. The CDR3 region is CSVQTGGYEQYF. The CDR3 DNA is TGCAGCGTACAGACAGGGGGTTACGAGCAGTACTTC.

This clone was counted a single time. The V and J genes are TRBV19 and TRBJ2-5; 8 bases match TRBD2. Matching the DNA end better, TRBJ2-7 makes the J call doubtful. Germline CDR1 and CDR2: LNHDA and SQIVND (reference sequence). CDR3 size: 14 residues. The CDR3 is CASSFGGGRYEQYF. The CDR3 coding sequence is TGTGCCAGTAGTTTCGGGGGGGGCCGATACGAGCAGTACTTC.